Listed below are T cell receptor beta chains from one sample, sequenced in a study of T-cell reconstitution after alpha-beta-depleted transplantation in children. MiXCR, applied by TCRdb to the PCR reads, yields one record per CDR3 protein. The sample records 70,000 to 100,000 distinct CDR3 sequences, about 12% being singletons. This specimen was PBMCs from the stem cell graft donor, taken from the stem cell graft. Every receptor here comes from a human donor who donated a stem cell graft to a child with inherited bone marrow failure. The CDR3 runs from the conserved cysteine through the conserved F or W. Fields, in order: CDR3 DNA, CDR3 protein, J gene, clone size, D gene, V gene. A D gene is named only where the DNA matches it firmly. Rows give clone size only sometimes, using once, few, many, or a class for an expanded clone.

TGCGCCAGCAGTATTGAGGGACAGCTAAATTCACCCCTCCACTTT	CASSIEGQLNSPLHF	TRBJ1-6	many	TRBD1	TRBV5-1
TGTGCCACCCGTCCTAGCGGGAGGGGCAATGAGCAGTTCTTC	CATRPSGRGNEQFF	TRBJ2-1	many	TRBD2	TRBV24-1
TGTGCCAGCAGCTTAGGGTGGGGCATTTACGAGCAGTACTTC	CASSLGWGIYEQYF	TRBJ2-7	.	.	TRBV11-2
TGTGCCAGCAGCTTACTGAGCGGGGCCCCGATTGAGCAGTTCTTC	CASSLLSGAPIEQFF	TRBJ2-1	many	TRBD2	TRBV7-9
TGCAGCGTAGATAGCGGGGGAAGCACCGGGGAGCTGTTTTTT	CSVDSGGSTGELFF	TRBJ2-2	.	TRBD2	TRBV29-1
TGTGCCAGCAGTTGGACTAGCGGCTCCTACAATGAGCAGTTCTTC	CASSWTSGSYNEQFF	TRBJ2-1	few	TRBD2	TRBV6-2/TRBV6-3
TGCGCCAGCAGCTTGAGGTACCAAGAGACCCAGTACTTC	CASSLRYQETQYF	TRBJ2-5	many	.	TRBV5-1
TGTGCCAGCAGCCCATTACGGCTAGCGAGTGGGGGTAATGAGCAGTTCTTC	CASSPLRLASGGNEQFF	TRBJ2-1	many	.	TRBV11-2
TGTGCCAGCAGCTTGGGTGCAGGGGGGCAGCCCCAGCATTTT	CASSLGAGGQPQHF	TRBJ1-5	few	TRBD1	TRBV7-2
TGTGCCAGCAGTTTGATGGGACCCCCTGAGGCCCAGTACTTC	CASSLMGPPEAQYF	TRBJ2-5	many	.	TRBV12-3/TRBV12-4
TGTGCCAGCAGTTTCCGACGAGGGGCGTTGAGGAGTACGAACACTGAAGCTTTCTTT	CASSFRRGALRSTNTEAFF	TRBJ1-1	few	.	TRBV12-3/TRBV12-4
TGCAGTGCTAGGCCGGGATTCCTGAACGAGCAGTACTTC	CSARPGFLNEQYF	TRBJ2-7	many	.	TRBV20-1
TGTGCCAGCAGCCAAGAAGGAGGGACGGGAGGGCTTTACGAGCAGTACTTC	CASSQEGGTGGLYEQYF	TRBJ2-7	many	TRBD2	TRBV4-2
TGTGCCAGCAGCCCGCGGAGGGACTTTAGCACAGATACGCAGTATTTT	CASSPRRDFSTDTQYF	TRBJ2-3	.	.	TRBV7-8
TGTGCCAGCAGCTCCGCCGGGACTAGCGCCTACTACGAGCAGTACTTC	CASSSAGTSAYYEQYF	TRBJ2-7	many	TRBD2	TRBV7-9
TGCAGTGCCAGACGGGGACTGATCACAGATACGCAGTATTTT	CSARRGLITDTQYF	TRBJ2-3	many	.	TRBV20-1
TGCGCCAGCAGCCTAGGGGCCGGCAATGAGCAGTTCTTC	CASSLGAGNEQFF	TRBJ2-1	many	.	TRBV5-1
TGTGCCAGCAGCCTCAGGGATGGGGGTAATGAAAAACTGTTTTTT	CASSLRDGGNEKLFF	TRBJ1-4	many	.	TRBV7-2
TGTGCCAGCAGTTCCCCCGGGACAGCCTACAATGAGCAGTTCTTC	CASSSPGTAYNEQFF	TRBJ2-1	many	TRBD1	TRBV27
TGTGCCAGCACCAATATGGGACTAGCCGGGGAGACCCAGTACTTC	CASTNMGLAGETQYF	TRBJ2-5	many	TRBD2	TRBV7-2
TGCGCCAGCAGCCCAGGGACAGGGGGCATTAACTATGGCTACACCTTC	CASSPGTGGINYGYTF	TRBJ1-2	.	TRBD1	TRBV4-3
TGTGCCACCAGCAGAGAAACAGGGGCGGCTTCACCCCTCCACTTT	CATSRETGAASPLHF	TRBJ1-6	many	TRBD1	TRBV15
TGTGCCAGCAGCTCCGTCAAAGGTGGCGAGCAGTACTTC	CASSSVKGGEQYF	TRBJ2-7	.	.	TRBV11-1
TGTGCCAGCAGCTCATCCGGGGGATTTGGGGAGCAGTACTTC	CASSSSGGFGEQYF	TRBJ2-7	.	.	TRBV7-9
TGTGCCAGCAGCGTGACAGGGAGCAATCAGCCCCAGCATTTT	CASSVTGSNQPQHF	TRBJ1-5	many	TRBD1	TRBV9
TGCGCCAGCAGCCAAGACTTATATGGTAGCTATGGCTACACCTTC	CASSQDLYGSYGYTF	TRBJ1-2	.	.	TRBV4-3
TGTGCCAGCAGCTATGACAGGGGCTACGAGCAGTACTTC	CASSYDRGYEQYF	TRBJ2-7	many	TRBD1	TRBV11-2
TGTGCCAGCAGCTTGGGACAGGGAGGGACCTACGAGCAGTACTTC	CASSLGQGGTYEQYF	TRBJ2-7	many	TRBD1	TRBV7-2
TGTGCCAGCAGCTTAGTGGGGGGCGATATCTATGGCTACACCTTC	CASSLVGGDIYGYTF	TRBJ1-2	many	.	TRBV7-9
TGTGCCAGTAGAGCCACAGGGGTTCAGCCCCAGCATTTT	CASRATGVQPQHF	TRBJ1-5	.	TRBD1	TRBV19
TGCAGTGGGCGAGGGGCGGCGGGGAACACTGAAGCTTTCTTT	CSGRGAAGNTEAFF	TRBJ1-1	many	.	TRBV20-1
TGTGCCATGAGCCCGGGACACCTCTACTACACCTTC	CAMSPGHLYYTF	TRBJ1-2	once	.	TRBV4-2
TGCGCCAGCAGCTTTGGGCGGGACTACAATGAGCAGTTCTTC	CASSFGRDYNEQFF	TRBJ2-1	many	.	TRBV5-1
TGTGCCAGCAGACGGACGGGGGGAGACACTGAAGCTTTCTTT	CASRRTGGDTEAFF	TRBJ1-1	many	.	TRBV7-9
TGCGCCAGCAGCTCAGAGGGACTAGCGGGGGGAGTGACCCAGTACTTC	CASSSEGLAGGVTQYF	TRBJ2-5	many	TRBD2	TRBV5-1
TGCGCCAGCAGCCCCGCAGGCCGGGGTTTCCAAGAGACCCAGTACTTC	CASSPAGRGFQETQYF	TRBJ2-5	many	.	TRBV5-1
TGTGCCAGCAGTTTAGGTAGCGGGCTCTCCTACGAGCAGTACTTC	CASSLGSGLSYEQYF	TRBJ2-7	many	TRBD2	TRBV7-2
TGTGCCAGCCGGGAGAACACCGGGGAGCTGTTTTTT	CASRENTGELFF	TRBJ2-2	.	.	TRBV7-9
TGTGCCAGCAGTTACTACAGGAAGCAATACTACGAGCAGTACTTC	CASSYYRKQYYEQYF	TRBJ2-7	.	.	TRBV6-2/TRBV6-3
TGTGCCAGCAGTGAAAGAGCCTACGAGCAGTACTTC	CASSERAYEQYF	TRBJ2-7	many	.	TRBV2
TGCGCCAGCAGGGTTGGACTAGCGGGAGGCAATGAGCAGTTCTTC	CASRVGLAGGNEQFF	TRBJ2-1	many	TRBD2	TRBV5-1
TGTGCCAGCAGCTTAGATATGCGGCTCCCTGAGGATGAGCAGTTCTTC	CASSLDMRLPEDEQFF	TRBJ2-1	many	.	TRBV7-9
TGCAGCGGGGACAGGGGAGAAGAGCAGTTCTTC	CSGDRGEEQFF	TRBJ2-1	.	TRBD1	TRBV29-1
TGCGCCAGCAGCTTGAGCGGGGTCCAAGAGACCCAGTACTTC	CASSLSGVQETQYF	TRBJ2-5	many	TRBD2	TRBV5-1
TGCAGTGCCCAACCCTTTAGCGGCAAAAACATTCAGTACTTC	CSAQPFSGKNIQYF	TRBJ2-4	.	.	TRBV20-1
TGTGCCACCAGTGACCCCCAGGTTGACTATGGCTACACCTTC	CATSDPQVDYGYTF	TRBJ1-2	many	.	TRBV24-1
TGCAGCGTGAACAGGGCTGGGGCAGATACGCAGTATTTT	CSVNRAGADTQYF	TRBJ2-3	many	.	TRBV29-1
TGCGCCAGCAGCCAAGATCAGACGCAGACCCTACGAGGGCAGTACTTC	CASSQDQTQTLRGQYF	TRBJ2-7	many	.	TRBV4-3
TGTGCCAGCAGTTCGGGGGCAGGGGGACTGTTTTTT	CASSSGAGGLFF	TRBJ1-4	many	TRBD1	TRBV27
TGCAGCGTTGCCCTTGGACGACAAGTAGAGCAGTTCTTC	CSVALGRQVEQFF	TRBJ2-1	.	.	TRBV29-1